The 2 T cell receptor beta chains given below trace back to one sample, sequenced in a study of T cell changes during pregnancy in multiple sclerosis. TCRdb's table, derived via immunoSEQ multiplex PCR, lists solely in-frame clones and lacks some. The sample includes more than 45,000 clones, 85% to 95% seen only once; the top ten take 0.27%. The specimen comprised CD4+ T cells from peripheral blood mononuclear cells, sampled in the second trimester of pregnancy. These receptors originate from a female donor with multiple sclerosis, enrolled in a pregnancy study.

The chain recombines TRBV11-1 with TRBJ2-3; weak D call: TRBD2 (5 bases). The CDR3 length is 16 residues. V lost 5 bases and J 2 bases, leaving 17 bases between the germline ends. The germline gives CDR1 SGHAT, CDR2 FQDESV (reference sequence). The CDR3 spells CASSTQLNLATDTQYF. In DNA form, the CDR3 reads TGTGCCAGCAGCACTCAACTAAACCTAGCCACAGATACGCAGTATTTT. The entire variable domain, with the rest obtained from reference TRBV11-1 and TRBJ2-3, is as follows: EAEVAQSPRYKITEKSQAVAFWCDPISGHATLYWYRQILGQGPELLVQFQDESVVDDSQLPKDRFSAERLKGVDSTLKIQPAELGDSAMYLCASSTQLNLATDTQYFGPGTRLTVL.

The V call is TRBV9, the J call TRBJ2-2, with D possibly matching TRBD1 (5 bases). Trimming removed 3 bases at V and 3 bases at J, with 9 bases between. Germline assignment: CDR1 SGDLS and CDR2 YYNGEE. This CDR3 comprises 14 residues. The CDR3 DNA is TGTGCCAGCAGCGCCGACAGATACACCGGGGAGCTGTTTTTT. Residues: CASSADRYTGELFF.